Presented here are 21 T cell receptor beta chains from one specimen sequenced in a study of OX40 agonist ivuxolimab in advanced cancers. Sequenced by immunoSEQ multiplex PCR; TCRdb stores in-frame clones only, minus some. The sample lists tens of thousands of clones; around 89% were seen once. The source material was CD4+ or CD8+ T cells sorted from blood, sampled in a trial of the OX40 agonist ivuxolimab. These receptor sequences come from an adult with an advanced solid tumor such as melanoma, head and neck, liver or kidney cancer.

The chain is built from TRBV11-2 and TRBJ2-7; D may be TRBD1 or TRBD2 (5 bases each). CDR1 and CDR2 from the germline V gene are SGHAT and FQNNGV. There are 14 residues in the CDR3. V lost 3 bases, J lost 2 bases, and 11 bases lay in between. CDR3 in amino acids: CASSFRQGPYEQYF. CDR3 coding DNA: TGTGCCAGCAGCTTCAGGCAGGGACCCTACGAGCAGTACTTC. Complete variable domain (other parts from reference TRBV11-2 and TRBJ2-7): EAGVAQSPRYKIIEKRQSVAFWCNPISGHATLYWYQQILGQGPKLLIQFQNNGVVDDSQLPKDRFSAERLKGVDSTLKIQPAKLEDSAVYLCASSFRQGPYEQYFGPGTRLTVT.

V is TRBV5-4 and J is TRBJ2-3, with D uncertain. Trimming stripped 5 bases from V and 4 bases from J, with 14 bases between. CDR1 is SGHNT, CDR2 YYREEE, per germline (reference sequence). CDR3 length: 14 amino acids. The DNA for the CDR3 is TGTGCCAGCAGACCCGGTACGGGCGCAGATACGCAGTATTTT. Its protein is CASRPGTGADTQYF.

The CDR3 nucleotides read TGTGCCAGCAGCCTAGGACGACACAATGAGCAGTTCTTC. Its protein product is CASSLGRHNEQFF. The chain links TRBV2 to TRBJ2-1; unclear D gene. Germline values: CDR1 SNHLY, CDR2 FYNNEI. With 6 bases removed from V and 5 bases from J, the gap between germline ends came to 11 bases. The CDR3 is 13 amino acids.

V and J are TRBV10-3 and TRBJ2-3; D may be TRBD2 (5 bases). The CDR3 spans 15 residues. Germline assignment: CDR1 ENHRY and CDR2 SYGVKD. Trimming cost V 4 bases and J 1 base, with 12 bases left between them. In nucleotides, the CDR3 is TGTGCCATCAGTGCACGGGGAATCGGCACAGATACGCAGTATTTT. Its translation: CAISARGIGTDTQYF.

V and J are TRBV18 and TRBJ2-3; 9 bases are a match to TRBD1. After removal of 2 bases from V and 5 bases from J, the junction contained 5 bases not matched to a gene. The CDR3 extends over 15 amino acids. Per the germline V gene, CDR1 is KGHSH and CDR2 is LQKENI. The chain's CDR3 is CASSPNRGQGDTQYF. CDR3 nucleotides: TGTGCCAGCTCACCAAACAGGGGGCAGGGAGATACGCAGTATTTT.

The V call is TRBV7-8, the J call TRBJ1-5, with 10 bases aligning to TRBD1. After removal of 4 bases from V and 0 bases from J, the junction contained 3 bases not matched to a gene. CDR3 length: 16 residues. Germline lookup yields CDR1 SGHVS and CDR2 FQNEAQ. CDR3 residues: CASSSRQGASNQPQHF. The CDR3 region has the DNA TGTGCCAGCAGCTCCCGACAGGGGGCTAGCAATCAGCCCCAGCATTTT. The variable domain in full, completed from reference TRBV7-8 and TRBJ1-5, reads GAGVSQSPRYKVAKRGQDVALRCDPISGHVSLFWYQQALGQGPEFLTYFQNEAQLDKSGLPSDRFFAERPEGSVSTLKIQRTQQEDSAVYLCASSSRQGASNQPQHFGDGTRLSIL.

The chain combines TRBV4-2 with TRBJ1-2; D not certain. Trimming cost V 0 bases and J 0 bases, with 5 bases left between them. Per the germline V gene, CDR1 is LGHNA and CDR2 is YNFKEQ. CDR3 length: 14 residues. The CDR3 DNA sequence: TGTGCCAGCAGCCAAGATCTGGCTAACTATGGCTACACCTTC. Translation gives CASSQDLANYGYTF.

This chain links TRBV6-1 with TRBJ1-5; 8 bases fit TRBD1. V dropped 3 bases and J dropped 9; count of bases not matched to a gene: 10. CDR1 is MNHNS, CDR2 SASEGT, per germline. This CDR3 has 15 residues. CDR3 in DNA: TGTGCCAGCAGTGAGGGCAGGGGGCCTCCTTCGCCCCAGCATTTT. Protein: CASSEGRGPPSPQHF.

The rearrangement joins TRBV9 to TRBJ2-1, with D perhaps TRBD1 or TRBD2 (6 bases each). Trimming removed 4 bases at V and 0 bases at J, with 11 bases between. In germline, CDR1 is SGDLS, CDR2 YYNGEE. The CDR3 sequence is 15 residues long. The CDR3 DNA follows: TGTGCCAGCAGCCCGGGGGCGTCCTCCTACAATGAGCAGTTCTTC. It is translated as CASSPGASSYNEQFF.

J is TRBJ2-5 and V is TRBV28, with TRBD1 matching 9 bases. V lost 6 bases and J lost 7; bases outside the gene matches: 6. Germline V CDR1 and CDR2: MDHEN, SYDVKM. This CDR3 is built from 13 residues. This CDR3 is CASSRTGATTQYF. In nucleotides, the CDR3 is TGTGCCAGCAGCCGGACAGGGGCCACGACCCAGTACTTC.

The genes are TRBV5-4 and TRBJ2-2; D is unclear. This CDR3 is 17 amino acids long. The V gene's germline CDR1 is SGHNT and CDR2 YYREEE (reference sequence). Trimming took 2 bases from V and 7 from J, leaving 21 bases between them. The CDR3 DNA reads TGTGCCAGCAGCTTAGTCCCGCAGGCTGGTGTGGTCGGGGAGCTGTTTTTT. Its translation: CASSLVPQAGVVGELFF. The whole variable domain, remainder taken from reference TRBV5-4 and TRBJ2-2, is ETGVTQSPTHLIKTRGQQVTLRCSSQSGHNTVSWYQQALGQGPQFIFQYYREEENGRGNFPPRFSGLQFPNYSSELNVNALELDDSALYLCASSLVPQAGVVGELFFGEGSRLTVL.

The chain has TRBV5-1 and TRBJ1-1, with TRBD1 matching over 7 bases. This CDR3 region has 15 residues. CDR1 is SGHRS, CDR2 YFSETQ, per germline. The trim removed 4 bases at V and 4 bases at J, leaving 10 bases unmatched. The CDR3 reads CASSPVRGEGTEAFF. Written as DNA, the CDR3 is TGCGCCAGCAGCCCGGTCAGGGGGGAGGGCACTGAAGCTTTCTTT.

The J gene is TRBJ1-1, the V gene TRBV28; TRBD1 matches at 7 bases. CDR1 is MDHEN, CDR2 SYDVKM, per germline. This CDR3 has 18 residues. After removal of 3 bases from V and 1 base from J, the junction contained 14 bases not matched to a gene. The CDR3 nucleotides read TGTGCCAGCAGTTTTAGGCCCGACTTACAGGGGAAGAACACTGAAGCTTTCTTT. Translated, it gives CASSFRPDLQGKNTEAFF.

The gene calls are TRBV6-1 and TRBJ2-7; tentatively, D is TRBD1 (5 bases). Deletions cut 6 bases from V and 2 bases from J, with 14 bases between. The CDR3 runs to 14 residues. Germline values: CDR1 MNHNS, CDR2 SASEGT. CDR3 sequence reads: CASREQDLAYEQYF. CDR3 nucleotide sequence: TGTGCCAGCAGGGAACAGGACCTAGCCTACGAGCAGTACTTC.

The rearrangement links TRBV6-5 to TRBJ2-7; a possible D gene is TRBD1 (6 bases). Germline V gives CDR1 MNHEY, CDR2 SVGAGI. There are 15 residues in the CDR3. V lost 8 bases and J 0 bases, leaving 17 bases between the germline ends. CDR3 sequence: CASQGYGGTSYEQYF. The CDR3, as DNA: TGTGCCAGCCAGGGGTATGGGGGTACCTCCTACGAGCAGTACTTC.

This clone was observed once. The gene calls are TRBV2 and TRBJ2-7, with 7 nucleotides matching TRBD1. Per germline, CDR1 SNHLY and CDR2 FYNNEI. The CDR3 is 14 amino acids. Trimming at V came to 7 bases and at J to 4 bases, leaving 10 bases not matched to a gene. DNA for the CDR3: TGTGCCAGCAACCTTGACAGGGACCGGTACGAGCAGTACTTC. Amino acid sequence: CASNLDRDRYEQYF.

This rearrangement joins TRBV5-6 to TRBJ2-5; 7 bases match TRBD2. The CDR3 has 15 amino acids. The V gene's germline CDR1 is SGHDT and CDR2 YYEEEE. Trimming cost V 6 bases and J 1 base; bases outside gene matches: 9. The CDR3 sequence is CASTGLGGIQETQYF. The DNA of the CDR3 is TGTGCCAGCACGGGCCTGGGGGGGATCCAAGAGACCCAGTACTTC.

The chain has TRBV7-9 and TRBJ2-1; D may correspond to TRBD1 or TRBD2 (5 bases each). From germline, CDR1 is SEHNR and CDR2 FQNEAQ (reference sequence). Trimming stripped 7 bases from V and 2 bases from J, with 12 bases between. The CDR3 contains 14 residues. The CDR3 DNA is TGTGCCAGCATTGGGGGAACAGCCTACAATGAGCAGTTCTTC. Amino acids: CASIGGTAYNEQFF.

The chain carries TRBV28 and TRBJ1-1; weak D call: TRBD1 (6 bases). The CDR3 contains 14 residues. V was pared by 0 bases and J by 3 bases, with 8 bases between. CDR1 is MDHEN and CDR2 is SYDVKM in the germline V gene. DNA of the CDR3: TGTGCCAGCAGTTTATGGGCAGGGGACACTGAAGCTTTCTTT. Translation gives CASSLWAGDTEAFF.

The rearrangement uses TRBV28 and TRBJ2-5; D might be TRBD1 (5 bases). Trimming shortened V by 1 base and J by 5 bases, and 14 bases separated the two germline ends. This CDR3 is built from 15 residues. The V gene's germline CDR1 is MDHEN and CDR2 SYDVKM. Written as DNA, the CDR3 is TGTGCCAGCAGTTTATTAGGGGTTAGCCGGGAGACCCAGTACTTC. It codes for CASSLLGVSRETQYF.

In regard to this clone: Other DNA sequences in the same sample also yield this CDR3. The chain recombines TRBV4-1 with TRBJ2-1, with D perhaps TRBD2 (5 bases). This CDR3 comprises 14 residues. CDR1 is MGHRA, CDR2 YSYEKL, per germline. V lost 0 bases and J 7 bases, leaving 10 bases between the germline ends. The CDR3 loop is CASSQDRGRNEQFF. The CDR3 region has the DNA TGCGCCAGCAGCCAAGATCGCGGGCGGAATGAGCAGTTCTTC.